A selection of T cell receptor beta chains follows, all from one sample in a study of early T cells in non-severe SARS-CoV-2 infection. MiXCR, applied by TCRdb to the 5' RACE reads, yields one record per CDR3 protein. The sample shows 80,000 or so distinct CDR3 sequences, over 13% of them seen only once. The sample consisted of whole blood. The receptors stem from an adult who was a healthcare worker with PCR-confirmed SARS-CoV-2 infection or an uninfected control (not recorded which). CDR3s leave out the opening cysteine and the closing phenylalanine or tryptophan. The order of the fields is V gene, J gene, CDR3 protein.

>TRBV20-1|TRBJ2-5
RAKPGQPSGETQY
>TRBV9|TRBJ2-1
ASSPGGNEQF
>TRBV20-1|TRBJ2-7
SARVGASGVYEQY
>TRBV14|TRBJ2-3
ASRQSTGSTDTQY
>TRBV6-1|TRBJ2-1
ASSATYPTGPRRDNEQF
>TRBV18|TRBJ1-1
ASSPRAREAF
>TRBV6-6|TRBJ1-1
ASSNRQGWTEAF
>TRBV29-1|TRBJ2-2
SVGVRGRTGELF
>TRBV20-1|TRBJ2-1
SATPGLARNEQF
>TRBV21-1|TRBJ2-7
ASSKRTRLQVYEQY
>TRBV7-9|TRBJ2-7
ASSPSGLAGDNEQY
>TRBV7-9|TRBJ2-1
ASSPRPGASEQS
>TRBV10-3|TRBJ1-1
AISDPGRDMNTEAF
>TRBV12-3/TRBV12-4|TRBJ2-5
ASSPPPGQETQY
>TRBV7-2|TRBJ2-1
ASSRMTGPPYNEQF
>TRBV6-1|TRBJ1-1
ASKRGENTEAF
>TRBV5-6|TRBJ2-3
ASSLLRQTTTDTQY
>TRBV7-6|TRBJ2-3
ASSLRQGNTDTQY
>TRBV6-1|TRBJ2-3
ASSFEDTDTQY
>TRBV6-1|TRBJ1-5
ASSEYDRGGQPQH
>TRBV20-1|TRBJ2-7
SASPRQAYEQY
>TRBV27|TRBJ1-2
ASRRDRDGNYGYT
>TRBV27|TRBJ2-3
ASSLNRYTDTQY
>TRBV7-9|TRBJ2-1
ASSLPAAGYNEQF
>TRBV29-1|TRBJ2-2
SVALDRGSYTGELF
>TRBV7-8|TRBJ2-5
ASSLLMEGETQY
>TRBV29-1|TRBJ2-7
SVVGDAYEQY
>TRBV5-1|TRBJ1-1
ASSLRFRGETEAF
>TRBV4-1|TRBJ2-2
ASSHPKQGPMYTGELF
>TRBV7-3|TRBJ2-1
ASSPRSTSGRNEQF
>TRBV7-3|TRBJ2-2
ASSLTRGTGELF
>TRBV4-1|TRBJ2-2
ASSQEDRDTGELF
>TRBV11-1|TRBJ2-6
ASRQSSGANVLT
>TRBV29-1|TRBJ2-1
SVGERNEQF
>TRBV27|TRBJ2-7
ASSSSPLVAGAGEQY
>TRBV27|TRBJ2-1
ASSSRGPNSNEQF
>TRBV5-4|TRBJ2-5
ASSKSRLARETQY
>TRBV19|TRBJ2-5
ASSRSRDRIGGTQY
>TRBV27|TRBJ2-7
ASSLIGVGEQY
>TRBV6-2/TRBV6-3|TRBJ1-1
ASSPAGRSTEAF
>TRBV20-1|TRBJ2-2
SARDRARGYTGELF
>TRBV7-6|TRBJ2-1
ASSLGEEQF
>TRBV9|TRBJ1-3
ASSVTAGNTIY
>TRBV7-6|TRBJ2-5
ASSEISGGTGKTQY
>TRBV28|TRBJ2-7
ASSLAGAAYEQY
>TRBV12-3/TRBV12-4|TRBJ2-3
ASSALNTDTQY
>TRBV23-1|TRBJ2-7
ASSQEREAPEQY
>TRBV24-1|TRBJ2-1
ATSGSGNEQF
>TRBV11-2|TRBJ2-3
ASSPRLATADTQY
>TRBV20-1|TRBJ2-3
SVKRGGTDTQY
>TRBV4-1|TRBJ2-7
ASSQEDSKYEQY
>TRBV12-3/TRBV12-4|TRBJ1-1
ASSPTGGLTEAF
>TRBV20-1|TRBJ1-3
SARPGVFGNTIY
>TRBV3-1|TRBJ1-1
ASSQGYSDTEAF
>TRBV2|TRBJ2-3
ASSEYPDTQY
>TRBV7-6|TRBJ2-5
ASRTRSDGETQY
>TRBV19|TRBJ1-5
ASNGGAGQPQH
>TRBV2|TRBJ2-3
ASRGLADTDTQY
>TRBV7-6|TRBJ2-1
ASSLGDHREQF
>TRBV20-1|TRBJ2-5
SASGTGGTETQY